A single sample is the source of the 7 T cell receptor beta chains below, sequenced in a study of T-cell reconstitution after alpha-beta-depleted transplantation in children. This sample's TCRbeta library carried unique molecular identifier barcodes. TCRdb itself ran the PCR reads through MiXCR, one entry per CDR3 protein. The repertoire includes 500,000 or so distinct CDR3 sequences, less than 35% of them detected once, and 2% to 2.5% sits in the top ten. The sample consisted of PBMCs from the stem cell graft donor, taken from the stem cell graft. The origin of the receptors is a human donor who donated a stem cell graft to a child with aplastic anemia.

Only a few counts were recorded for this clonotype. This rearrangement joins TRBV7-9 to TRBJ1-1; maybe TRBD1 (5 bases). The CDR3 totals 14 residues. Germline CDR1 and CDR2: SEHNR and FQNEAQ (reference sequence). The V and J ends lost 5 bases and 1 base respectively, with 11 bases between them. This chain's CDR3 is CASSPRQTNTEAFF. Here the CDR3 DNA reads TGTGCCAGCAGCCCGAGACAGACGAACACTGAAGCTTTCTTT.

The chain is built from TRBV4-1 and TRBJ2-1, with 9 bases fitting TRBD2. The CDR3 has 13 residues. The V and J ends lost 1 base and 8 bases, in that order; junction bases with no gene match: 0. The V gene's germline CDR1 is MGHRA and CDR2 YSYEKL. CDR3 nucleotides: TGCGCCAGCAGCCAAGGACTAGCGGATGAGCAGTTCTTC. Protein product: CASSQGLADEQFF.

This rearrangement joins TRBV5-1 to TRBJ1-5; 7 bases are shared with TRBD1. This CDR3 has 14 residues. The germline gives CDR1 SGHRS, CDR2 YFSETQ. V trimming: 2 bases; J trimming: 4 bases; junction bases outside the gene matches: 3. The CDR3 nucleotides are TGCGCCAGCAGCTTAGACAGGGATAATCAGCCCCAGCATTTT. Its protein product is CASSLDRDNQPQHF.

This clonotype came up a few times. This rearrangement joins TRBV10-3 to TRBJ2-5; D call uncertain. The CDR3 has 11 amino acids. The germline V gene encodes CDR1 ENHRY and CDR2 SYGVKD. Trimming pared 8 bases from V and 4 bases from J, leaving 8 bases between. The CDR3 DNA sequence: TGTGCCATCTTATCCGGAGAGACCCAGTACTTC. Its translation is CAILSGETQYF.

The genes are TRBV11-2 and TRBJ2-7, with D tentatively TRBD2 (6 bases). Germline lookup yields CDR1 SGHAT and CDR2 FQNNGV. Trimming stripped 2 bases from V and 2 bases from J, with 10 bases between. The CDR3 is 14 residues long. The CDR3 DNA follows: TGTGCCAGCAGCTTAAGTAGGGAGGCCTACGAGCAGTACTTC. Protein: CASSLSREAYEQYF.

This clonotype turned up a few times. The CDR3 loop is CASSVTSGGNYGYTF. Written as DNA, the CDR3 is TGTGCCAGCAGCGTGACGAGTGGGGGCAACTATGGCTACACCTTC. The chain joins TRBV7-2 to TRBJ1-2, with D perhaps TRBD1 (6 bases). Trimming took off 5 bases at V and 2 bases at J, with 15 bases between the two ends. The germline V gene has CDR1 SGHTA and CDR2 FQGNSA. This CDR3 spans 15 amino acids.

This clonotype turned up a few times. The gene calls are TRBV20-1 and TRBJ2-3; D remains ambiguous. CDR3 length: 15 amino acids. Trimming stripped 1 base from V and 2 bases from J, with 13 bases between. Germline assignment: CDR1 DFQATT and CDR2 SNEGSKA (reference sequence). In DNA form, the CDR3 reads TGCAGTGCTAGAGTTGGTGGCAGCCACACAGATACGCAGTATTTT. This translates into CSARVGGSHTDTQYF.